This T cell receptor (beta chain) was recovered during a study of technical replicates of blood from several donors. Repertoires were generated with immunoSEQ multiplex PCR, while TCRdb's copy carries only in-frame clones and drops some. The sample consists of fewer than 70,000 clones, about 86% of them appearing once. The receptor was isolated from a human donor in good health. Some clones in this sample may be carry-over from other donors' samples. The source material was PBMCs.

CDR3 in DNA: TGTGCCAGCAGCCCTAGCGGGGGGGCGGGGAATGAGCAGTTCTTC. Amino acid sequence: CASSPSGGAGNEQFF. The V gene is TRBV11-2, the J gene TRBJ2-1; 12 bases are a match to TRBD2. Germline values: CDR1 SGHAT, CDR2 FQNNGV. CDR3 length: 15 amino acids. Germline trimming cut 5 bases from V and 7 bases from J; bases unmatched to any gene: 6.